Given below is one T cell receptor (beta chain) in context. Its antigen remains unidentified. TCR beta CDR3 region amplification was performed from RNA transcripts. Carried out on the TCR CDR3, a first-round RT-PCR used the HTBI primer set. TCRdb re-called the multiplex PCR reads with MiXCR, one entry per CDR3 protein. Of about 260,000 distinct CDR3 sequences in the sample, about 20% were seen once. Deletions cut 2 bases from V and 8 bases from J, with 10 bases between. Germline V gives CDR1 MDHEN, CDR2 SYDVKM. CDR3 length: 14 residues. Diagnoses were established using clinical symptoms, serum thyroxine and TRAb, thyroid ultrasound and orbital computed tomography. The entry originates in a study of T cells in Graves' hyperthyroidism and ophthalmopathy. Study-wide background: The blood sample was taken at first diagnosis, before treatment began. Points from the study as a whole: Peripheral blood also featured most of the thyroid clonotypes expanded above 0.001. Median prediction lead before ophthalmopathy onset was 6.5 months with the model.

Sequencing was performed on blood. The receptor was isolated from a man aged 30 to 39 with Graves' ophthalmopathy. This chain links TRBV28 with TRBJ1-6; D remains unclear. The CDR3 is CASSLGIIDSPLHF. The CDR3 DNA is TGTGCCAGCAGTTTAGGTATCATAGATTCACCCCTCCACTTT.